This T cell receptor beta chain was captured in a study of blood T cell repertoires in COVID-19. On the study more broadly: Acute and convalescent COVID-19 samples came from the United States, Italy and Spain.

Trimming took 0 bases from V and 7 from J, leaving 12 bases between them. The CDR3 runs to 14 residues. Germline V lookup: CDR1 MNHNS, CDR2 SASEGT. Clones were sequenced by immunoSEQ multiplex PCR, and TCRdb holds only the in-frame ones, with some missing. The profile shows under 250,000 clones, roughly 80% of them singletons. The TCR sequence derives from a woman aged 40 to 50 with acute COVID-19. This rearrangement joins TRBV6-1 to TRBJ1-2, with D maybe TRBD1 (5 bases). What was sequenced was PBMCs or T cells enriched from blood (not recorded which). Here the CDR3 reads CASSEAAGQGGYTF. The CDR3 nucleotides are TGTGCCAGCAGTGAAGCCGCGGGGCAGGGTGGCTACACCTTC.